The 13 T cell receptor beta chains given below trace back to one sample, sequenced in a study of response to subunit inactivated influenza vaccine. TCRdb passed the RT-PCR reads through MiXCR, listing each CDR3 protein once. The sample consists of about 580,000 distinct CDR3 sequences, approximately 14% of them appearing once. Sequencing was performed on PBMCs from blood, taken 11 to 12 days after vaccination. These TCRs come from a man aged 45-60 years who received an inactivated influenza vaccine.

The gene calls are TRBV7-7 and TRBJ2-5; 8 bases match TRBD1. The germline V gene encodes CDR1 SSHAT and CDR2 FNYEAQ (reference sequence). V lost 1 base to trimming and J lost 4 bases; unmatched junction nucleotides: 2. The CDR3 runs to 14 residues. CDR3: CASSLGTGPETQYF. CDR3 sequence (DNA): TGTGCCAGCAGCTTAGGGACAGGGCCAGAGACCCAGTACTTC. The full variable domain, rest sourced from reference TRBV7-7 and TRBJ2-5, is GAGVSQSPRYKVTKRGQDVTLRCDPISSHATLYWYQQALGQGPEFLTYFNYEAQPDKSGLPSDRFSAERPEGSISTLTIQRTEQRDSAMYRCASSLGTGPETQYFGPGTRLLVL.

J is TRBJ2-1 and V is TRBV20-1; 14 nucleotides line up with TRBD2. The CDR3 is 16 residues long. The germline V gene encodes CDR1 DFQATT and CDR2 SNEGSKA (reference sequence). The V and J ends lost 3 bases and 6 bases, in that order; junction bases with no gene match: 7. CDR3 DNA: TGCAGTGCTAGCCCGACTAGCGGGAGGGTAGGCAATGAGCAGTTCTTC. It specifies CSASPTSGRVGNEQFF.

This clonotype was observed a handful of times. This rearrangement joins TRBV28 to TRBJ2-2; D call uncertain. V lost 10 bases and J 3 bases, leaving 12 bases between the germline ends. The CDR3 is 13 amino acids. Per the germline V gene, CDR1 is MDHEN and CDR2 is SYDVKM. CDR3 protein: CATWAFDTGELFF. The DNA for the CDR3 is TGTGCCACCTGGGCATTTGACACCGGGGAGCTGTTTTTT.

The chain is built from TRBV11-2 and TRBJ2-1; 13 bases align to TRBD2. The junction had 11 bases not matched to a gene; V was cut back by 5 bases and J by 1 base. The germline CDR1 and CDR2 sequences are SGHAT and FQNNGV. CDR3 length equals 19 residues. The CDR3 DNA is TGTGCCAGCAGCGAAGGACTAGCGGGGGCATCTAGGTCCTACAATGAGCAGTTCTTC. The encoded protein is CASSEGLAGASRSYNEQFF.

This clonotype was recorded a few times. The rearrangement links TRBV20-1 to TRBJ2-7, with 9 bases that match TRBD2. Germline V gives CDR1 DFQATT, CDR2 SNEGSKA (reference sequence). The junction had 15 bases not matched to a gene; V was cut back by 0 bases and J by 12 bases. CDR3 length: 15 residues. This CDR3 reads CSARDLLAGLSSTYF. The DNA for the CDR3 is TGCAGTGCTAGAGATCTCCTAGCGGGGTTGTCTTCCACGTACTTC.

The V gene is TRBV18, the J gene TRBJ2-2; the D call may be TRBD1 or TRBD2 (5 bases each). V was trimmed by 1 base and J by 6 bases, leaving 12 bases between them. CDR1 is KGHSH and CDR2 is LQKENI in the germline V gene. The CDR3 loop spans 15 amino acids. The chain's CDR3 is CASSPQGPSSGELFF. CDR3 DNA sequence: TGTGCCAGCTCACCACAGGGACCATCCTCCGGGGAGCTGTTTTTT.

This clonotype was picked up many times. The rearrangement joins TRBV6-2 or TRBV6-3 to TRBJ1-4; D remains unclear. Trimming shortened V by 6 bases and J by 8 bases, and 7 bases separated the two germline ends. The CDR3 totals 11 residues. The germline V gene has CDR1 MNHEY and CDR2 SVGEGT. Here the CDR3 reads CASRIAEKLFF. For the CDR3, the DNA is TGTGCCAGCAGGATCGCGGAAAAACTGTTTTTT.

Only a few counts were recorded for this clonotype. DNA for the CDR3: TGTGCCAGCAGTTACTTGAGGGGGGTTTCTTTTGAGCAGTTCTTC. Its protein is CASSYLRGVSFEQFF. V and J are TRBV6-2 or TRBV6-3 and TRBJ2-1; D possibly matches TRBD1 or TRBD2 (6 bases each). Germline loops: CDR1 MNHEY, CDR2 SVGEGT. V dropped 1 base and J dropped 9 bases, with 16 bases sitting between them. The CDR3 is 15 amino acids.

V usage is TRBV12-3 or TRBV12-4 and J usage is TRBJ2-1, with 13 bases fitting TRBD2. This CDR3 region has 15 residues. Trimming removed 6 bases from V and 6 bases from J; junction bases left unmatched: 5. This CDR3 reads CASSDGLAGANEQFF. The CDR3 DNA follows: TGTGCCAGCAGCGACGGACTAGCGGGAGCCAATGAGCAGTTCTTC.

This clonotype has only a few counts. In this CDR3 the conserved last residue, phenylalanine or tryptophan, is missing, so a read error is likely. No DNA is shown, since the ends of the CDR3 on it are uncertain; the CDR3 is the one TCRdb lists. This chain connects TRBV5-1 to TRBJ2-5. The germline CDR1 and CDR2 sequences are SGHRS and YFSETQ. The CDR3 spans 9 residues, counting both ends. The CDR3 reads CASSLLWGK.

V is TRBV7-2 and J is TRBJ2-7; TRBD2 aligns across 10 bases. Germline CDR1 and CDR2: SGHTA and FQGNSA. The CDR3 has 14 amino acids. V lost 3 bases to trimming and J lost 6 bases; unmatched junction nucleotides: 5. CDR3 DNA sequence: TGTGCCAGCAGCTTCTCTAGCGGGAGAAGCGAGCAGTACTTC. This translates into CASSFSSGRSEQYF.

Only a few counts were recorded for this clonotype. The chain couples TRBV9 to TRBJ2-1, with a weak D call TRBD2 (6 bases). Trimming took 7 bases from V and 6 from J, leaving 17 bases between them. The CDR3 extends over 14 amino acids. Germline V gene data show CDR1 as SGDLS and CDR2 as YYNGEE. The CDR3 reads CASAGRLATNEQFF. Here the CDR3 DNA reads TGTGCCAGCGCAGGCAGGCTAGCGACCAATGAGCAGTTCTTC.

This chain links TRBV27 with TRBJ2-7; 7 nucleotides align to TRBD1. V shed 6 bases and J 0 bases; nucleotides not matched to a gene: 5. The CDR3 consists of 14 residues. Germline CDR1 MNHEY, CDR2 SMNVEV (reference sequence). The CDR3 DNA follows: TGTGCCAGCAGGGGGACAGCGTTCTCCTACGAGCAGTACTTC. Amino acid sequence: CASRGTAFSYEQYF.